This T cell receptor (beta chain) was obtained from a study of glioma-infiltrating T cells. This CDR3 spans 14 amino acids. Germline V CDR1 and CDR2: LNHNV, YYDKDF (reference sequence). Broader study findings: Only very few CDR3 sequences appeared in both tissue and blood. Tissue-blood divergence was below expectation in non-neoplastic patients, above in gliomas.

Amplification of TCR alpha and beta CDR3 regions from RNA used iRepertoire nested multiplex PCR. Tissue mRNA or PBMC total RNA, about 90-450 ng, went into one-step reverse transcription and amplification. TCRdb passed the multiplex PCR reads through MiXCR, listing each CDR3 protein once. The repertoire holds about 3,200 distinct CDR3 sequences, with more than 40% as singletons. Remarks on this clonotype: Its matching antigen is unknown.

The chain is built from TRBV15 and TRBJ1-2; D might be TRBD1 (5 bases). This sequence was found in a human donor with low-grade glioma or glioblastoma, undergoing nonglioma brain surgery, or in good health (not recorded which). What was sequenced was glioma tissue, nonneoplastic brain tissue, or PBMCs (not recorded which). The CDR3 DNA is TGTACAACCAGCAGAGATGGGGGAAACTATGGCTACACCTTC. Its protein product is CTTSRDGGNYGYTF.